The TCR beta chain described here comes from a study of technical replicates of blood from a few donors. This CDR3 spans 15 amino acids. Germline V gene sequence: CDR1 MNHEY, CDR2 SMNVEV (reference sequence). The V end was cut by 0 bases, the J end by 3 bases, with 12 bases between. Sequencing was performed with immunoSEQ multiplex PCR; in TCRdb, only in-frame clones are kept and a portion is missing. The sample has tens of thousands of clones, nearly 98% seen once. The receptor comes from a human donor in good health. Material for sequencing was T cells isolated from PBMCs. The chain has TRBV27 and TRBJ2-7, with a weak D call TRBD1 (5 bases). The CDR3 region is CASSLSDTKLYEQYF. CDR3 coding DNA: TGTGCCAGCAGTTTATCGGACACAAAACTCTACGAGCAGTACTTC.